A selection of T cell receptor beta chains follows, all from one sample in a study of T cells in Graves' hyperthyroidism and ophthalmopathy. Each CDR3 protein gets one entry after TCRdb re-called the multiplex PCR reads with MiXCR. The sample has roughly 740,000 distinct CDR3 sequences, about 17% seen once. The source material was blood. The receptors stem from a man between 18 and 29 years old with Graves' hyperthyroidism. Each CDR3 is given with its conserved first and last residue. D genes are given only for firm matches. The listing skips clone size in some rows; elsewhere it reads once, few, many or a size class.

D gene: TRBD1
J gene: TRBJ1-4
V gene: TRBV5-5
clone size: few
CDR3 protein: CASSLPGTGDEKLFF
CDR3 DNA: TGTGCCAGCAGCTTGCCTGGGACAGGGGACGAAAAACTGTTTTTT

D gene: NA
J gene: TRBJ2-5
V gene: TRBV12-3/TRBV12-4
clone size: many
CDR3 protein: CASSLVLEETQYF
CDR3 DNA: TGTGCCAGCAGTTTAGTTTTAGAAGAGACCCAGTACTTC

D gene: NA
J gene: TRBJ2-5
V gene: TRBV2
clone size: many
CDR3 protein: CASSLGLGETQYF
CDR3 DNA: TGTGCCAGCAGCTTAGGGTTAGGGGAGACCCAGTACTTC

D gene: TRBD2
J gene: TRBJ2-7
V gene: TRBV7-2
clone size: many
CDR3 protein: CASSLVAGVHEQYF
CDR3 DNA: TGTGCCAGCAGCTTAGTCGCGGGAGTTCACGAGCAGTACTTC

D gene: TRBD2
J gene: TRBJ2-5
V gene: TRBV7-9
clone size: NA
CDR3 protein: CASSPGLAGTYERETQYF
CDR3 DNA: TGTGCCAGCAGTCCGGGACTAGCGGGAACCTACGAGCGGGAGACCCAGTACTTC

D gene: TRBD1
J gene: TRBJ2-3
V gene: TRBV5-5
clone size: many
CDR3 protein: CASSLEGGTGIDTQYF
CDR3 DNA: TGTGCCAGCAGCTTGGAGGGGGGGACAGGGATAGATACGCAGTATTTT

D gene: NA
J gene: TRBJ2-3
V gene: TRBV20-1
clone size: many
CDR3 protein: CSALRDIRHTDTQYF
CDR3 DNA: TGCAGTGCTCTCCGGGACATCCGCCACACAGATACGCAGTATTTT

D gene: NA
J gene: TRBJ1-5
V gene: TRBV11-2
clone size: NA
CDR3 protein: CASSLEGVNQPQHF
CDR3 DNA: TGTGCCAGCAGCTTAGAGGGGGTCAATCAGCCCCAGCATTTT

D gene: NA
J gene: TRBJ2-7
V gene: TRBV9
clone size: many
CDR3 protein: CASSVYGSGGEQYF
CDR3 DNA: TGTGCCAGCAGCGTATACGGGAGTGGAGGCGAGCAGTACTTC

D gene: NA
J gene: TRBJ2-7
V gene: TRBV3-1
clone size: many
CDR3 protein: CASSQHRRDSEQYF
CDR3 DNA: TGTGCCAGCAGCCAACACAGAAGGGACTCCGAGCAGTACTTC

D gene: NA
J gene: TRBJ2-6
V gene: TRBV28
clone size: many
CDR3 protein: CASSFGLDILHRSGANVLTF
CDR3 DNA: TGTGCCAGCAGTTTCGGTTTAGACATCCTTCACCGCTCTGGGGCCAACGTCCTGACTTTC

D gene: TRBD2
J gene: TRBJ2-7
V gene: TRBV12-3/TRBV12-4
clone size: many
CDR3 protein: CASSLSGTSEYF
CDR3 DNA: TGTGCCAGCAGTTTGTCCGGGACTAGCGAGTACTTC

D gene: NA
J gene: TRBJ2-1
V gene: TRBV7-2
clone size: many
CDR3 protein: CASSFLRDWNNEQFF
CDR3 DNA: TGTGCCAGCAGCTTCTTACGGGACTGGAACAATGAGCAGTTCTTC

D gene: NA
J gene: TRBJ2-2
V gene: TRBV30
clone size: few
CDR3 protein: CASTSRNTGELFF
CDR3 DNA: TGTGCCTCCACCTCGAGGAACACCGGGGAGCTGTTTTTT

D gene: TRBD2
J gene: TRBJ2-3
V gene: TRBV15
clone size: few
CDR3 protein: CATRAGGPEDTQYF
CDR3 DNA: TGTGCCACCAGAGCGGGAGGGCCAGAAGATACGCAGTATTTT

D gene: TRBD1
J gene: TRBJ1-4
V gene: TRBV5-1
clone size: NA
CDR3 protein: CASSLTPGGASFEKLFF
CDR3 DNA: TGCGCCAGCAGCTTGACACCAGGGGGCGCGTCATTTGAAAAACTGTTTTTT

D gene: NA
J gene: TRBJ2-7
V gene: TRBV7-2
clone size: many
CDR3 protein: CASSLGKAGQKTSYEQYF
CDR3 DNA: TGTGCCAGCAGCTTAGGGAAGGCGGGGCAGAAAACTTCCTACGAGCAGTACTTC

D gene: TRBD1
J gene: TRBJ2-7
V gene: TRBV15
clone size: few
CDR3 protein: CATSKTGSLYEQYF
CDR3 DNA: TGTGCCACCAGCAAGACAGGGTCCCTCTACGAGCAGTACTTC

D gene: NA
J gene: TRBJ2-2
V gene: TRBV7-9
clone size: many
CDR3 protein: CASSRGTAGELFF
CDR3 DNA: TGTGCCAGCAGCCGGGGGACAGCCGGGGAGCTGTTTTTT

D gene: NA
J gene: TRBJ2-6
V gene: TRBV5-1
clone size: NA
CDR3 protein: CASGGLSGANVLTF
CDR3 DNA: TGCGCCAGCGGGGGCCTATCTGGGGCCAACGTCCTGACTTTC

D gene: TRBD2
J gene: TRBJ2-3
V gene: TRBV7-3
clone size: few
CDR3 protein: CASRVSGETDTQYF
CDR3 DNA: TGTGCCAGCAGAGTCAGCGGGGAGACAGATACGCAGTATTTT

D gene: NA
J gene: TRBJ2-1
V gene: TRBV5-8
clone size: few
CDR3 protein: CASSAPLRGSNEQFF
CDR3 DNA: TGTGCCAGCAGCGCTCCCCTTAGGGGGTCGAATGAGCAGTTCTTC

D gene: NA
J gene: TRBJ2-1
V gene: TRBV5-1
clone size: NA
CDR3 protein: CASSQSRELYNEQFF
CDR3 DNA: TGCGCCAGCAGCCAGAGCCGGGAGCTATACAATGAGCAGTTCTTC

D gene: NA
J gene: TRBJ2-3
V gene: TRBV6-2/TRBV6-3
clone size: few
CDR3 protein: CASGWTDPDTQYF
CDR3 DNA: TGTGCCAGCGGTTGGACGGACCCAGATACGCAGTATTTT

D gene: NA
J gene: TRBJ2-5
V gene: TRBV5-1
clone size: NA
CDR3 protein: CASSPRGEPGQETQYF
CDR3 DNA: TGTGCCAGCAGCCCCCGGGGAGAACCCGGACAAGAGACCCAGTACTTC

D gene: NA
J gene: TRBJ2-7
V gene: TRBV12-5
clone size: NA
CDR3 protein: CASGFRNEQYF
CDR3 DNA: TGTGCTAGTGGTTTTCGGAACGAGCAGTACTTC

D gene: NA
J gene: TRBJ2-1
V gene: TRBV5-5
clone size: many
CDR3 protein: CASSLSTRLDEQFF
CDR3 DNA: TGTGCCAGCAGCTTGTCCACGAGGCTGGATGAGCAGTTCTTC

D gene: NA
J gene: TRBJ2-3
V gene: TRBV28
clone size: NA
CDR3 protein: CASSTDSNLGADTQYF
CDR3 DNA: TGTGCCAGCAGTACCGACTCGAATCTAGGGGCAGATACGCAGTATTTT

D gene: NA
J gene: TRBJ2-1
V gene: TRBV5-1
clone size: NA
CDR3 protein: CASSLEGWPSSYNEQFF
CDR3 DNA: TGCGCCAGCAGCTTGGAAGGGTGGCCTTCCTCCTACAATGAGCAGTTCTTC

D gene: NA
J gene: TRBJ2-3
V gene: TRBV9
clone size: many
CDR3 protein: CASGEGLTADTQYF
CDR3 DNA: TGTGCCAGCGGAGAGGGCTTGACGGCAGATACGCAGTATTTT

D gene: NA
J gene: TRBJ2-7
V gene: TRBV28
clone size: few
CDR3 protein: CASSPCVRYEQYF
CDR3 DNA: TGTGCCAGCAGTCCCTGTGTACGGTACGAGCAGTACTTC

D gene: NA
J gene: TRBJ2-2
V gene: TRBV7-9
clone size: few
CDR3 protein: CASSLPDRELFF
CDR3 DNA: TGTGCCAGCAGCCTTCCGGACAGGGAGCTGTTTTTT

D gene: NA
J gene: TRBJ2-3
V gene: TRBV5-1
clone size: NA
CDR3 protein: CASSLSGVVSTDTQYF
CDR3 DNA: TGCGCCAGCAGCTTGTCGGGAGTGGTCAGCACAGATACGCAGTATTTT

D gene: NA
J gene: TRBJ1-2
V gene: TRBV6-1
clone size: few
CDR3 protein: CASSEGDTLFSSYGYTF
CDR3 DNA: TGTGCCAGCAGTGAAGGGGACACGCTCTTCTCTTCCTATGGCTACACCTTC

D gene: NA
J gene: TRBJ1-6
V gene: TRBV12-3/TRBV12-4
clone size: few
CDR3 protein: CASSLGKGVLESPLHF
CDR3 DNA: TGTGCCAGCAGTTTAGGGAAGGGAGTATTGGAATCACCCCTCCACTTT

D gene: TRBD2
J gene: TRBJ2-7
V gene: TRBV4-2
clone size: few
CDR3 protein: CASSQVRQRGTYEQYF
CDR3 DNA: TGTGCCAGCAGCCAAGTCCGCCAGCGGGGGACCTACGAGCAGTACTTC